The clone carrying this T cell receptor (beta chain) is a singleton in its sample. The antigen is unknown. Mismatch with germline at one junction end may stem from a read error. These data come from a study of tumor and adjacent non-tumor tissue in lung cancer. Overall study findings and caveats: Tumor tissue had significantly higher TCR diversity than normal lung.

RNA was extracted from bulk tissue without any cell sorting. The CDR3 loop spans 15 amino acids. Germline CDR1 reads DFQATT; CDR2 reads SNEGSKA (reference sequence). TCRbeta libraries were built with three rounds of nested PCR, modified from ARM-PCR. TCRdb reprocessed the multiplex PCR reads via MiXCR and lists one record per CDR3 protein. The table lists under 150,000 distinct CDR3 sequences, around 66% of them singletons. This clonotype originated in a man in his sixties with small cell lung cancer. The chain links TRBV20-1 to TRBJ1-1; the D is unclear. Sequenced input: lung tumor tissue. The CDR3 DNA reads as TGCAGTACTAGAGATCCGGCCGTCATGCACACTGAAGCTTTCTTT. Translation gives CSTRDPAVMHTEAFF.